Presented here are 2 T cell receptor beta chains from one specimen sequenced in a study of CD8 T cells in ankylosing spondylitis. What these receptors recognize is not known. Using its own MiXCR run on the 5' RACE reads, TCRdb lists one record per CDR3 protein. The sample carries around 440,000 distinct CDR3 sequences, about 15% recorded once. Study-level points and caveats: What appeared characteristic of ankylosing spondylitis blood was a TCR beta motif of several highly homologous variants.

The sequencing sample was made of blood, either unsorted or a sorted T cell fraction (not recorded which). The receptor source for this set is a male donor with ankylosing spondylitis.

This clonotype was picked up a small number of times. Here the CDR3 reads CASSTRDPRQETQYF. In nucleotides, the CDR3 is TGTGCCAGCAGTACGCGGGACCCGCGGCAAGAGACCCAGTACTTC. The V gene is TRBV2, the J gene TRBJ2-5; D is possibly TRBD2 (6 bases). The V and J ends lost 5 bases and 2 bases respectively, with 15 bases between them. From germline, CDR1 is SNHLY and CDR2 FYNNEI. The CDR3 totals 15 residues.

This clonotype was counted between two and nine times. The chain couples TRBV7-9 to TRBJ2-1, with D possibly TRBD1 on 6 matching bases. Germline V lookup: CDR1 SEHNR, CDR2 FQNEAQ (reference sequence). This CDR3 has 16 residues. Deletions cut 6 bases from V and 5 bases from J, with 20 bases between. The DNA for the CDR3 is TGTGCCAGCAGGGACAGTTTTGGACCCCGGGACAATGAGCAGTTCTTC. Its translation is CASRDSFGPRDNEQFF.